This T cell receptor (beta chain) was captured by sequencing in a study of cytomegalovirus exposure and HLA in healthy donors. Study-level points and caveats: In vitro confirmation showed a few CMV-associated chains to be CMV antigen specific.

Some clones are missing from TCRdb's copy, which holds only in-frame ones; the method was immunoSEQ multiplex PCR. This table holds about 110,000 clones, about 85% found once. Comment on this clone: Antigen: not known.

Sequencing was performed on PBMCs. The TCR comes from a woman under 30 in good health and CMV-seronegative.

Here the CDR3 reads CASSPPAGADTQYF. The CDR3 bases are TGTGCCAGCAGCCCCCCGGCGGGTGCAGATACGCAGTATTTT. V is TRBV5-8 and J is TRBJ2-3; D might be TRBD2 (5 bases). Per the germline V gene, CDR1 is SGHTS and CDR2 is YDEGEE. With 4 bases removed from V and 4 bases from J, the gap between germline ends came to 13 bases. The CDR3 totals 14 residues.